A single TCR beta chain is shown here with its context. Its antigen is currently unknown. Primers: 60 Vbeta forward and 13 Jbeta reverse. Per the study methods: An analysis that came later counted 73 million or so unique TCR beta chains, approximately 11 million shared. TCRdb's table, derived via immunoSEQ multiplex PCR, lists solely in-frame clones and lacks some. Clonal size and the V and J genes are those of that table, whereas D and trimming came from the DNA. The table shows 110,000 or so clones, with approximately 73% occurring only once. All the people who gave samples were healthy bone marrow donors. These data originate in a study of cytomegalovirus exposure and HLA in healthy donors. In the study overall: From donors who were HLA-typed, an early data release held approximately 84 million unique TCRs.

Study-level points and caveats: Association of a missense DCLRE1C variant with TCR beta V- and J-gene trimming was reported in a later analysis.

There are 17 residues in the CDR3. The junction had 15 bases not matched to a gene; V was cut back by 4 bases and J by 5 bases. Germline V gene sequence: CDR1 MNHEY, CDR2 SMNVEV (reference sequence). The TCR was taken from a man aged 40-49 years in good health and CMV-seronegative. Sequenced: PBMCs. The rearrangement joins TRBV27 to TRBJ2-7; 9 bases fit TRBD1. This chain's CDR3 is CASSSYQTGTGNHEQYF. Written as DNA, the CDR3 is TGTGCCAGCAGTTCCTACCAAACCGGGACAGGGAACCACGAGCAGTACTTC.